Presented here are 15 T cell receptor beta chains from one specimen sequenced in a study of human T cells and chemical hapten exposure. Time point indicated: pre-sensitization, week 0. Treatment: therapeutic diphenylcyclopropenone sensitization with weekly scalp DPC. TCRdb re-called the RACE reads through MiXCR, storing one row per CDR3 protein. The sample lists tens of thousands of distinct CDR3 sequences, 12% to 15% occurring once. This material consisted of whole blood, taken in connection with sensitization to the hapten diphenylcyclopropenone (DPC). The receptor set was obtained from a woman aged 45-59 years with alopecia areata. Some clones in this sample may be carry-over from other donors' samples.

Only a few counts were recorded for this clonotype. The V call is TRBV11-2, the J call TRBJ2-7; D gene ambiguous. This CDR3 spans 16 amino acids. V lost 3 bases, J lost 0 bases, and 15 bases lay in between. Germline CDR1 reads SGHAT; CDR2 reads FQNNGV. DNA for the CDR3: TGTGCCAGCAGCTTTCTCGACACGCCTGACTCCTACGAGCAGTACTTC. Translation: CASSFLDTPDSYEQYF.

This clonotype was counted many times. The chain uses TRBV14 and TRBJ2-2; possible D gene TRBD2, 5 bases. Looked up from germline, CDR1 is SGHDN and CDR2 is FVKESK. The germline V and J ends were trimmed by 6 bases and 4 bases, with 12 bases remaining between them. The CDR3 is 14 amino acids. The CDR3 coding sequence is TGTGCCAGCAGAAGTGGGAGCCCCACCGGGGAGCTGTTTTTT. Amino acid sequence: CASRSGSPTGELFF.

The chain combines TRBV7-2 with TRBJ2-1; 9 bases are shared with TRBD2. Per germline, CDR1 SGHTA and CDR2 FQGNSA. The CDR3 spans 16 residues. V was pared by 2 bases and J by 6 bases, with 8 bases of the junction left unmatched. Written as DNA, the CDR3 is TGTGCCAGCAGCTTAAATTCCGCGGGAGGGCGCAATGAGCAGTTCTTC. This encodes CASSLNSAGGRNEQFF.

The chain couples TRBV10-2 to TRBJ2-2, with D possibly being TRBD2 (6 bases). The CDR3 is 13 amino acids. Trimming shortened V by 2 bases and J by 5 bases, and 6 bases separated the two germline ends. The germline gives CDR1 WSHSY, CDR2 SAAADI. The CDR3 DNA sequence: TGCGCCAGCAGTGAGGGGGGGACCGGGGAGCTGTTTTTT. Translating gives CASSEGGTGELFF.

The rearrangement joins TRBV4-2 to TRBJ1-5; tentative D call: TRBD1 (6 bases). The CDR3 contains 16 residues. Germline CDR1 reads LGHNA; CDR2 reads YNFKEQ. V lost 1 base to trimming and J lost 0 bases, with 10 bases between them. CDR3 region: CASSQAAGASNQPQHF. CDR3 nucleotide sequence: TGTGCCAGCAGCCAAGCCGCGGGGGCTAGCAATCAGCCCCAGCATTTT.

The rearrangement links TRBV27 to TRBJ1-5, with D possibly matching TRBD1 (6 bases). Trimming stripped 6 bases from V and 1 base from J, with 19 bases between. CDR1 MNHEY and CDR2 SMNVEV come from the germline V gene (reference sequence). The length of the CDR3 is 17 residues. The DNA of the CDR3 is TGTGCCAGCAGCCCGAGCTTACAGGGTTCAAGCAATCAGCCCCAGCATTTT. This encodes CASSPSLQGSSNQPQHF.

CDR3 region: CASSFQRGGPEKLFF. The CDR3 bases are TGTGCCAGCAGTTTTCAGAGGGGTGGACCTGAAAAACTGTTTTTT. The rearrangement links TRBV12-3 or TRBV12-4 to TRBJ1-4; a possible D gene is TRBD1 (5 bases). V lost 3 bases, J lost 7 bases, and 15 bases lay in between. The CDR3 totals 15 residues.

The chain combines TRBV6-2 or TRBV6-3 with TRBJ2-1, with D possibly matching TRBD1 (5 bases). The CDR3 contains 14 residues. The germline V gene has CDR1 MNHEY and CDR2 SVGEGT. V was cut by 2 bases and J by 9 bases, with 14 bases left in between. The CDR3 loop reads CASSYSRQPSEQFF. The CDR3 nucleotides are TGTGCCAGCAGTTACAGTCGACAGCCCAGTGAGCAGTTCTTC.

The chain joins TRBV7-7 to TRBJ2-3; D is unclear. Trimming took 5 bases from V and 2 from J, leaving 14 bases between them. Per the germline V gene, CDR1 is SSHAT and CDR2 is FNYEAQ (reference sequence). The CDR3 length is 15 residues. CDR3 in DNA: TGTGCCAGCAGCAAGAACGCTGGGTTCACAGATACGCAGTATTTT. It yields the protein CASSKNAGFTDTQYF. Full variable domain (missing parts from reference TRBV7-7 and TRBJ2-3): GAGVSQSPRYKVTKRGQDVTLRCDPISSHATLYWYQQALGQGPEFLTYFNYEAQPDKSGLPSDRFSAERPEGSISTLTIQRTEQRDSAMYRCASSKNAGFTDTQYFGPGTRLTVL.

The CDR3 region is CASSTSGRASYEQYF. The CDR3 DNA sequence: TGTGCCAGCAGTACTAGCGGGAGGGCCTCCTACGAGCAGTACTTC. The chain has TRBV25-1 and TRBJ2-7, with 13 bases fitting TRBD2. The CDR3 consists of 15 residues. Germline V lookup: CDR1 MGHDK, CDR2 SYGVNS. Trimming at V came to 5 bases and at J to 0 bases, leaving 1 base not matched to a gene.

This clonotype has ten or more counts. The rearrangement joins TRBV2 to TRBJ2-1; 8 bases are shared with TRBD1. This CDR3 has 15 amino acids. Germline lookup yields CDR1 SNHLY and CDR2 FYNNEI. V lost 9 bases and J lost 5; bases outside the gene matches: 12. CDR3 in DNA: TGTGCCAGTAGACCCAGGGGGCTTTTGGACAATGAGCAGTTCTTC. This sequence encodes CASRPRGLLDNEQFF.

This clonotype was recorded a few times. V gene TRBV7-6 combines with J gene TRBJ1-2, with unresolved D. V was clipped by 1 base and J by 0 bases, with 9 bases between them. This CDR3 has 15 amino acids. Germline lookup yields CDR1 SGHVS and CDR2 FNYEAQ. In nucleotides, the CDR3 is TGTGCCAGCAGCTTAGTGGTGCTGACTAACTATGGCTACACCTTC. It translates to CASSLVVLTNYGYTF.

This clonotype was detected a few times. The rearrangement links TRBV29-1 to TRBJ2-1; 11 bases map to TRBD2. The germline V gene encodes CDR1 SQVTM and CDR2 ANQGSEA. V was pared by 3 bases and J by 7 bases, with 5 bases of the junction left unmatched. The CDR3 totals 14 residues. The CDR3 DNA follows: TGCAGCGTTGAGGGGCTAGCGGGAGGAAATGAGCAGTTCTTC. It is translated as CSVEGLAGGNEQFF.

This clonotype was seen at least ten times. V and J are TRBV7-8 and TRBJ2-2; D remains unclear. V dropped 7 bases and J dropped 4 bases, with 7 bases sitting between them. Germline CDR1 is SGHVS and CDR2 is FQNEAQ. This CDR3 is built from 12 residues. The CDR3 sequence: CASTRRTGELFF. CDR3 in DNA: TGTGCCAGCACCCGGCGCACCGGGGAGCTGTTTTTT. The full variable domain, rest sourced from reference TRBV7-8 and TRBJ2-2, is GAGVSQSPRYKVAKRGQDVALRCDPISGHVSLFWYQQALGQGPEFLTYFQNEAQLDKSGLPSDRFFAERPEGSVSTLKIQRTQQEDSAVYLCASTRRTGELFFGEGSRLTVL.

This clonotype was recorded a few times. This chain uses TRBV29-1 with TRBJ1-1; no clear D. The ends were cut back, 5 bases at V and 5 bases at J, with 12 bases in the middle. There are 12 residues in the CDR3. Germline CDR1 SQVTM, CDR2 ANQGSEA. CDR3 protein: CSVIKFGTEAFF. As DNA, the CDR3 is TGCAGCGTTATCAAATTTGGGACTGAAGCTTTCTTT.